The clone carrying this T cell receptor (beta chain) was observed a handful of times. V shed 4 bases and J 4 bases; nucleotides not matched to a gene: 10. This CDR3 has 15 residues. Germline V gives CDR1 SGHDT, CDR2 YYEEEE. This specimen belongs to a study of Graves' ophthalmopathy and Graves' hyperthyroidism. The authors amplified TCR beta CDR3 regions from RNA transcripts. Amplification began with first-round RT-PCR using HTBI primers, then second-round multiplex PCR was performed. Each CDR3 protein is one row after TCRdb ran MiXCR on the multiplex PCR reads. The sample includes 260,000 or so distinct CDR3 sequences, 40% to 50% seen only once; the top ten take about 45%.

The chain couples TRBV5-6 to TRBJ1-1, with 7 positions matching TRBD1. The specimen sequenced was peripheral blood. The TCR originated in an adult man with Graves' ophthalmopathy. The CDR3 DNA is TGTGCCAGCAGCCTGGGACAGCCCTTAGGCACTGAAGCTTTCTTT. It specifies CASSLGQPLGTEAFF.